The 6 T cell receptor beta chains below come from one sample, sequenced in a study of T cell clonality in common variable immunodeficiency. Study findings and constraints: In common variable immunodeficiency, TCR beta chains reportedly carried fewer deletions and N-nucleotide insertions.

The antigens these receptors bind are not known. Method: immunoSEQ multiplex PCR; TCRdb's copy keeps in-frame clones and lacks some. This sample shows about 19,000 clones and no singletons; about 22% rests with the ten largest. What was sequenced was peripheral blood mononuclear cells. All receptors come from a human donor with common variable immunodeficiency.

Of note for this clone: The read stops 3 residues short of the end of the CDR3; the missing end is completed from the germline J gene. V and J are TRBV6-1 and TRBJ1-3, with 7 bases that match TRBD1. Per the germline V gene, CDR1 is MNHNS and CDR2 is SASEGT. Trimming took 2 bases from V and 2 from J; bases not matched to a gene: 9. The CDR3 extends over 17 amino acids. The CDR3 loop is CASSEPWGGTAGNTIYF. CDR3 DNA (partial): TGTGCCAGCAGTGAACCTTGGGGCGGGACAGCTGGAAACACC.

In regard to this clone: Read coverage stops 3 residues before the CDR3 terminus; the germline J gene supplies the remainder. The chain carries TRBV6-2 or TRBV6-3 and TRBJ2-5, with a weak D call TRBD1 (6 bases). V was pared by 2 bases and J by 2 bases, with 12 bases between. CDR1 and CDR2 from the germline V gene are MNHEY and SVGEGT. The CDR3 length is 15 residues. The CDR3 sequence: CASSYLQGLQETQYF. The part of the CDR3 DNA that was read is TGTGCCAGCAGTTACCTCCAGGGGCTTCAAGAGACC.

This clone has a handful of counts. The sequenced fragment ends 3 residues before the CDR3 boundary, so the rest is inferred from the germline J gene. The gene calls are TRBV2 and TRBJ2-1, with D tentatively TRBD2 (6 bases). V lost 6 bases and J 9 bases, leaving 18 bases between the germline ends. The germline V gene has CDR1 SNHLY and CDR2 FYNNEI. This CDR3 comprises 14 residues. The sequenced part of the CDR3 DNA is TGTGCCAGCAGGGACTTCCTAGTGGGGGGTGAG. Translated, it gives CASRDFLVGGE. The entire CDR3 reads CASRDFLVGGEQFF.

Remarks on this clone: The CDR3 end falls 3 residues outside the read, so it is completed with the germline J gene. This chain uses TRBV18 with TRBJ1-5; D ambiguous. Germline V CDR1 and CDR2: KGHSH, LQKENI. The germline V and J ends were trimmed by 0 bases and 6 bases, with 12 bases remaining between them. CDR3 length: 15 residues. CDR3 sequence: CASSPPSGAGQPQHF. Incomplete CDR3 DNA: TGTGCCAGCTCACCACCGTCTGGTGCGGGTCAGCCC.

Regarding this clone: The read ends 3 residues before the CDR3 terminus; that terminus is restored from the germline J gene. This chain links TRBV5-1 with TRBJ2-5; weak D call: TRBD1 (5 bases). The CDR3 is 15 residues long. The germline V gene encodes CDR1 SGHRS and CDR2 YFSETQ. With 0 bases removed from V and 4 bases from J, the gap between germline ends came to 13 bases. Partial CDR3 DNA: TGCGCCAGCAGCTTGGACTTCGCAGGGTCAGAGACC. Translating gives CASSLDFAGSET. The full CDR3 protein reads CASSLDFAGSETQYF.

This clone was found a few times. The sequenced fragment ends 3 residues before the CDR3 boundary, so the rest is inferred from the germline J gene. This chain connects TRBV7-9 to TRBJ2-3, with D unclear. In germline, CDR1 is SEHNR, CDR2 FQNEAQ (reference sequence). The CDR3 sequence is 14 residues long. V lost 5 bases to trimming and J lost 6 bases, with 15 bases between them. The CDR3 region is CASSPNSFIDTQYF. CDR3 DNA (partial): TGTGCCAGCAGCCCTAATTCATTTATTGATACG.